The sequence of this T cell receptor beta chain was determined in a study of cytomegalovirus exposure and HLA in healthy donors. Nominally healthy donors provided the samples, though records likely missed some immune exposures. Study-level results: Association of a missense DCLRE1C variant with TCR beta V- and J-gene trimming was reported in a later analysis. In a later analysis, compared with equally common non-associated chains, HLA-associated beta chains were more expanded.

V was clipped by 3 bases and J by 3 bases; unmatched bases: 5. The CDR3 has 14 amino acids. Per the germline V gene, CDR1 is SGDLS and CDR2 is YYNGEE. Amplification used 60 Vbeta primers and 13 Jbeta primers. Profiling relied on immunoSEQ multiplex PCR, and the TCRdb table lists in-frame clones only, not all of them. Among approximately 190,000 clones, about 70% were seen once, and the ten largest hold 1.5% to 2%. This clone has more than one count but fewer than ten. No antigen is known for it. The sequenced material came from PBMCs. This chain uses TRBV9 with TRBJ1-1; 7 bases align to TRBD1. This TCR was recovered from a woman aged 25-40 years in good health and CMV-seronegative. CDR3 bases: TGTGCCAGCAGCGCAACAGGGGAAGACACTGAAGCTTTCTTT. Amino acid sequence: CASSATGEDTEAFF.